A selection of T cell receptor beta chains follows, all from one sample in a study of T cells in localized non-small cell lung cancer. TCRdb's table, derived via immunoSEQ multiplex PCR, lists solely in-frame clones and lacks some. The table records more than 1,500 clones, approximately 25% of them present only once. The material sequenced was lung tumor tissue, taken before any cancer treatment. These TCRs come from a man aged 40 to 70 with stage I lung adenocarcinoma. Both conserved end residues are part of each CDR3. A D gene is named only where the DNA matches it firmly. Rows may omit the clone size; those that give it use once, few, many or a size class.

j_gene | v_gene | len | abundance | d_gene | CDR3aa | CDR3nt
TRBJ2-7 | TRBV29-1 | 13 | - | - | CSALLDGAYEQYF | TGCAGCGCCCTTCTGGACGGAGCCTACGAGCAGTACTTC
TRBJ1-5 | TRBV19 | 15 | - | - | CASSKGLREDQPQHF | TGTGCCAGTAGTAAAGGGCTCCGAGAGGACCAGCCCCAGCATTTT
TRBJ1-1 | TRBV11-3 | 14 | medium-sized | - | CASSERTANTEAFF | TGTGCCAGCAGCGAAAGGACAGCGAACACTGAAGCTTTCTTT
TRBJ2-1 | TRBV11-3 | 14 | few | TRBD1 | CASGETGVSGEQFF | TGTGCCAGCGGTGAGACAGGGGTTAGTGGTGAGCAGTTCTTC
TRBJ2-5 | TRBV11-3 | 16 | medium-sized | TRBD1 | CASSSSQGEYPETQYF | TGTGCCAGCAGCTCATCTCAGGGGGAATATCCGGAGACCCAGTACTTC
TRBJ2-2 | TRBV30 | 12 | few | - | CAWSVPPGELFF | TGTGCCTGGAGTGTACCACCCGGGGAGCTGTTTTTT
TRBJ2-1 | TRBV28 | 13 | - | TRBD2 | CAIDSGSSYEQFF | TGTGCCATCGATAGCGGGAGTAGCTATGAGCAGTTCTTC
TRBJ2-7 | TRBV11-3 | 14 | few | - | CASSLSVGSDEQYF | TGTGCCAGCAGCTTATCGGTCGGTAGTGACGAGCAGTACTTC
TRBJ1-1 | TRBV29-1 | 13 | - | - | CSVEVQVGAEAFF | TGCAGCGTTGAAGTGCAGGTCGGGGCTGAAGCTTTCTTT
TRBJ2-7 | TRBV18 | 14 | - | TRBD2 | CASSTGTSPYEQYF | TGTGCCAGCTCAACCGGGACTAGCCCCTACGAGCAGTACTTC
TRBJ2-7 | TRBV28 | 15 | - | - | CASSHHRGLTYEQYF | TGTGCCAGCAGTCATCATCGGGGTCTGACCTACGAGCAGTACTTC
TRBJ1-2 | TRBV6-8 | 14 | - | TRBD1 | CASSYGRGPGGYTF | TGTGCCAGCAGTTACGGCAGGGGGCCAGGCGGCTACACCTTC
TRBJ2-3 | TRBV9 | 14 | medium-sized | TRBD2 | CASSEGTSKTTQYF | TGTGCCAGCAGCGAAGGGACTAGCAAAACTACGCAGTATTTT
TRBJ2-3 | TRBV11-3 | 16 | - | TRBD1 | CASSRPDTGTGGTQYF | TGTGCCAGCAGCCGGCCTGATACCGGGACAGGGGGTACGCAGTATTTT
TRBJ2-1 | TRBV4-1 | 15 | - | TRBD1 | CASSHSTGVVDEQFF | TGCGCCAGCAGCCACTCCACAGGGGTTGTCGATGAGCAGTTCTTC
TRBJ1-2 | TRBV11-3 | 14 | - | TRBD1 | CASSFRGQDHGYTF | TGTGCCAGCAGCTTTAGGGGACAGGATCATGGCTACACCTTC
TRBJ2-5 | TRBV28 | 12 | - | - | CASTASQETQYF | TGTGCCAGCACCGCGAGCCAAGAGACCCAGTACTTC
TRBJ2-3 | TRBV6-8 | 15 | - | - | CASSEMGGFTDTQYF | TGTGCCAGCAGTGAGATGGGGGGCTTCACAGATACGCAGTATTTT
TRBJ2-7 | TRBV18 | 14 | - | - | CASSRGAQTYEQYF | TGTGCCAGCTCCCGTGGGGCGCAGACCTACGAGCAGTACTTC
TRBJ1-2 | TRBV9 | 13 | - | - | CASSSRTNYGYTF | TGTGCCAGCAGTAGTCGCACTAACTATGGCTACACCTTC
TRBJ1-2 | TRBV10-1 | 11 | few | TRBD1 | CASSEQDRLTF | TGCGCCAGCAGTGAGCAGGACAGGCTTACCTTC
TRBJ2-1 | TRBV1 | 12 | - | - | CASGHNYNEQFF | TGCGCCAGCGGACATAACTACAATGAGCAGTTCTTC
TRBJ1-1 | TRBV11-3 | 15 | few | - | CASSLGSVGSTEAFF | TGTGCCAGCAGCTTAGGTAGCGTGGGGAGCACTGAAGCTTTCTTT
TRBJ1-1 | TRBV9 | 15 | few | - | CASSGPQGRNTEAFF | TGTGCCAGCAGCGGGCCACAGGGTAGGAACACTGAAGCTTTCTTT
TRBJ2-1 | TRBV12-5 | 15 | medium-sized | TRBD2 | CASITSGGSYNEQFF | TGTGCCAGCATTACTAGCGGGGGATCCTACAATGAGCAGTTCTTC
TRBJ2-7 | TRBV6-8 | 15 | - | - | CASNSLGLTSYEQYF | TGTGCCAGCAACTCACTTGGCCTAACGTCCTACGAGCAGTACTTC
TRBJ2-1 | TRBV11-3 | 17 | few | TRBD2 | CASSSGLAGTGVNEQFF | TGTGCCAGCAGCTCGGGACTAGCGGGAACCGGGGTCAATGAGCAGTTCTTC
TRBJ1-2 | TRBV11-3 | 15 | - | TRBD1 | CASSERDRGEYGYTF | TGTGCCAGCAGCGAACGGGACAGGGGAGAGTATGGCTACACCTTC
TRBJ2-5 | TRBV5-1 | 14 | once | TRBD2 | CASTWEGRVETQYF | TGCGCCAGCACCTGGGAGGGCCGGGTAGAGACCCAGTACTTC
TRBJ2-7 | TRBV9 | 13 | - | - | CASSVGPSPEQYF | TGTGCCAGCAGCGTAGGACCTTCTCCCGAGCAGTACTTC
TRBJ1-2 | TRBV11-3 | 15 | medium-sized | - | CASSLGADLNYGYTF | TGTGCCAGCAGCTTGGGGGCAGACCTCAACTATGGCTACACCTTC
TRBJ2-5 | TRBV12-5 | 18 | - | TRBD2 | CASGLVLAGEIRRETQYF | TGTGCTAGTGGTTTGGTACTAGCGGGAGAAATTCGGAGAGAGACCCAGTACTTC
TRBJ2-3 | TRBV5-1 | 14 | - | TRBD1 | CASSLEGTGDTQYF | TGCGCCAGCAGCTTGGAGGGGACAGGCGATACGCAGTATTTT
TRBJ1-1 | TRBV6-8 | 14 | few | - | CASSTFGGQTEAFF | TGTGCCAGCAGCACCTTTGGGGGGCAGACTGAAGCTTTCTTT
TRBJ1-2 | TRBV6-8 | 14 | - | - | CASSYGWGVGGYTF | TGTGCCAGCAGCTACGGTTGGGGTGTAGGAGGCTACACCTTC
TRBJ2-1 | TRBV18 | 12 | - | - | CASSQRLNEQFF | TGTGCCAGCTCACAAAGACTCAATGAGCAGTTCTTC
TRBJ2-1 | TRBV11-3 | 15 | few | TRBD1 | CASSFPTGGYNEQFF | TGTGCCAGCAGCTTTCCCACAGGGGGATACAATGAGCAGTTCTTC
TRBJ2-5 | TRBV11-3 | 19 | few | TRBD1 | CASSLLDPAPGTEQETQYF | TGTGCCAGCAGCTTATTGGACCCCGCCCCCGGGACAGAACAAGAGACCCAGTACTTC
TRBJ1-5 | TRBV11-3 | 18 | large | - | CASSLYWDGGGGNQPQHF | TGTGCCAGCAGCTTATACTGGGACGGGGGAGGCGGCAATCAGCCCCAGCATTTT
TRBJ2-7 | TRBV11-3 | 15 | few | TRBD2 | CASSLNPAGDSEQYF | TGTGCCAGCAGCTTAAACCCAGCGGGAGACTCTGAGCAGTACTTC
TRBJ1-2 | TRBV28 | 12 | - | - | CACGARDYGYTF | TGTGCATGCGGGGCGCGGGACTATGGCTACACCTTC
TRBJ2-7 | TRBV11-3 | 15 | few | TRBD1 | CASSFPGQGSYEQYF | TGTGCCAGCAGTTTCCCGGGACAGGGGTCCTACGAGCAGTACTTC
TRBJ1-1 | TRBV5-1 | 16 | - | TRBD1 | CASSVTYRGRNTEAFF | TGCGCCAGCAGCGTGACCTACAGGGGGCGGAACACTGAAGCTTTCTTT
TRBJ2-3 | TRBV11-3 | 15 | medium-sized | - | CASSPVVGMADTQYF | TGTGCCAGCAGCCCCGTAGTGGGAATGGCAGATACGCAGTATTTT
TRBJ2-3 | TRBV28 | 19 | - | TRBD2 | CASSAPGSGRVGGRDTQYF | TGTGCCAGCAGCGCCCCGGGTAGCGGGAGGGTGGGTGGTAGAGATACGCAGTATTTT
TRBJ2-3 | TRBV28 | 19 | few | - | CASSLSPLTRTERTDTQYF | TGTGCCAGCAGTTTGTCCCCATTAACACGGACAGAGCGCACAGATACGCAGTATTTT
TRBJ2-7 | TRBV6-8 | 17 | - | TRBD2 | CASSKLAETLISYEQYF | TGTGCCAGCAGCAAACTAGCGGAGACCCTTATCTCCTACGAGCAGTACTTC
TRBJ1-5 | TRBV4-1 | 13 | few | - | CASSQGSPQPQHF | TGCGCCAGCAGCCAGGGGTCGCCTCAGCCCCAGCATTTT
TRBJ2-3 | TRBV6-8 | 16 | - | TRBD2 | CASSEGLAGTQDTQYF | TGTGCCAGCAGTGAGGGACTAGCGGGCACACAAGATACGCAGTATTTT
TRBJ2-7 | TRBV18 | 15 | - | TRBD1 | CASSPDRVGAYEQYF | TGTGCCAGCTCACCCGACAGGGTCGGGGCCTACGAGCAGTACTTC
TRBJ2-3 | TRBV9 | 14 | - | TRBD2 | CASSYSGKTDTQYF | TGTGCCAGCAGCTATAGCGGGAAAACAGATACGCAGTATTTT
TRBJ1-1 | TRBV9 | 12 | large | - | CASSASNTEAFF | TGTGCCAGCAGCGCCTCAAACACTGAAGCTTTCTTT